The TCR beta chain under discussion was sequenced for a study of T cell responses to AZD1222 COVID-19 vaccine. General observations from the study: Two doses of AZD1222 preceded a rise in Spike-specific TCR breadth and depth. White British people made up most donors, females outnumbered males, and clonal diversity was possibly underestimated. At 160-218 and 743-854, vaccine-associated CD4 TCRs were dominant, and they spanned spike.

V was trimmed by 7 bases and J by 3 bases, leaving 13 bases between them. CDR3 length: 14 residues. CDR1 and CDR2 (germline): LNHDA, SQIVND (reference sequence). Sequencing used immunoSEQ multiplex PCR; TCRdb keeps in-frame clones, though not all of them. The sample consists of some 170,000 clones, roughly 91% of them appearing once. Concerning this clone: The antigen remains undetermined.

The J gene is TRBJ2-1, the V gene TRBV19; D may be TRBD2 (6 bases). The material was peripheral blood, obtained on day 0 of AZD1222 vaccination. The clonotype originates from an adult in good health. CDR3 protein: CASKSLANYNEQFF. DNA for the CDR3: TGTGCCAGTAAAAGCCTAGCGAACTACAATGAGCAGTTCTTC. Combining the CDR3 with reference TRBV19 and TRBJ2-1 gives the whole variable domain DGGITQSPKYLFRKEGQNVTLSCEQNLNHDAMYWYRQDPGQGLRLIYYSQIVNDFQKGDIAEGYSVSREKKESFPLTVTSAQKNPTAFYLCASKSLANYNEQFFGPGTRLTVL.